Shown below are 21 T cell receptor beta chains from a single sample sequenced in a study of cytomegalovirus exposure and HLA in healthy donors. Use of 60 Vbeta and 13 Jbeta primers characterized the PCR. Only in-frame clones appear in the TCRdb table, and some are missing; sequencing was by immunoSEQ multiplex PCR. Of some 200,000 clones listed, 80% are singletons. The sample consisted of PBMCs. The receptors derive from a boy under 18 in good health and CMV-seronegative.

This clone was observed a handful of times. The chain links TRBV5-1 to TRBJ1-3; unclear D gene. Germline-derived CDR1 and CDR2 are SGHRS and YFSETQ. Trimming removed 4 bases from V and 4 bases from J, with 21 bases in between. The CDR3 totals 17 residues. CDR3 DNA: TGCGCCAGCAGCCCCCTTAGTCCCAGCGACTTGGGAAACACCATATATTTT. Its protein product is CASSPLSPSDLGNTIYF.

The genes are TRBV11-3 and TRBJ2-5; maybe TRBD2 (6 bases). The CDR3 spans 14 residues. V lost 5 bases to trimming and J lost 5 bases, with 15 bases between them. The germline V gene encodes CDR1 SGHNT and CDR2 YENEEA. The CDR3 here is CASSPQAGWETQYF. For the CDR3, the DNA is TGTGCCAGCAGCCCCCAGGCGGGATGGGAGACCCAGTACTTC. The full variable domain, its missing parts supplied by reference TRBV11-3 and TRBJ2-5, is EAGVVQSPRYKIIEKKQPVAFWCNPISGHNTLYWYLQNLGQGPELLIRYENEEAVDDSQLPKDRFSAERLKGVDSTLKIQPAELGDSAVYLCASSPQAGWETQYFGPGTRLLVL.

The chain couples TRBV5-1 to TRBJ2-3; D uncertain. This CDR3 contains 11 residues. With 4 bases removed from V and 4 bases from J, the gap between germline ends came to 4 bases. Germline V lookup: CDR1 SGHRS, CDR2 YFSETQ. The CDR3 DNA reads as TGCGCCAGCAGCGAGTCAGATACGCAGTATTTT. It specifies CASSESDTQYF.

This clone showed up just a few times. J is TRBJ1-2 and V is TRBV7-2; D remains ambiguous. Per the germline V gene, CDR1 is SGHTA and CDR2 is FQGNSA. This CDR3 is built from 13 residues. V dropped 5 bases and J dropped 4 bases, with 11 bases sitting between them. In DNA form, the CDR3 reads TGTGCCAGCAGCCAGGATTCGATCTATGGCTACACCTTC. Residues: CASSQDSIYGYTF.

V gene TRBV19 combines with J gene TRBJ1-2; D possibly corresponds to TRBD1 (5 bases). Germline V lookup: CDR1 LNHDA, CDR2 SQIVND (reference sequence). The CDR3 has 13 amino acids. Trimming left V 8 bases short and J 9 bases short, with 19 bases between. The DNA for the CDR3 is TGTGCCAGTTCCACTACCCCCAGGGTGCGCTACACCTTC. Its protein product is CASSTTPRVRYTF.

V gene TRBV27 combines with J gene TRBJ2-7; TRBD1 matches 10 bases. V shed 7 bases, J shed 6 bases, and the junction held 9 bases outside the gene matches. Germline V lookup: CDR1 MNHEY, CDR2 SMNVEV (reference sequence). The CDR3 is 14 residues long. The CDR3 here is CASTSDRGRSEQYF. The CDR3 bases are TGTGCCAGCACCTCAGACAGGGGGCGAAGCGAGCAGTACTTC.

The J gene is TRBJ1-3, the V gene TRBV11-3; 7 nucleotides match TRBD1. Losses at the gene ends were 5 bases for V and 0 bases for J; bases not matched to a gene: 16. The germline V gene has CDR1 SGHNT and CDR2 YENEEA. The CDR3 loop spans 19 amino acids. The CDR3 loop is CASSPRDSRNVISGNTIYF. CDR3 bases: TGTGCCAGCAGCCCCCGGGACAGCCGCAATGTTATCTCTGGAAACACCATATATTTT.

This clone was observed a single time. This sequence joins TRBV4-2 and TRBJ1-2; D gene uncertain. Germline loops: CDR1 LGHNA, CDR2 YNFKEQ. This CDR3 region has 12 residues. V lost 0 bases and J lost 8, with 7 bases in between. The CDR3 is CASSQDNIGYTF. CDR3 nucleotides: TGTGCCAGCAGCCAAGACAACATCGGCTACACCTTC.

The gene calls are TRBV9 and TRBJ2-7, with 12 positions matching TRBD2. Trimming removed 0 bases from V and 5 bases from J; junction bases left unmatched: 3. CDR1 SGDLS and CDR2 YYNGEE come from the germline V gene. The length of the CDR3 is 15 residues. The chain's CDR3 is CASSVGTSGTDEQYF. CDR3 DNA sequence: TGTGCCAGCAGCGTAGGGACTAGCGGGACCGACGAGCAGTACTTC.

V usage is TRBV5-6 and J usage is TRBJ2-7; 14 positions agree with TRBD2. The CDR3 is 16 residues long. With V trimmed by 4 bases and J by 3 bases, 6 bases remained unmatched. Germline CDR1 and CDR2: SGHDT and YYEEEE. This chain's CDR3 is CASSKGLAGDYYEQYF. The CDR3 DNA is TGTGCCAGCAGCAAGGGACTAGCGGGAGACTACTACGAGCAGTACTTC.

With respect to this clone: Other nucleotide sequences from this sample produce the same CDR3. V is TRBV19 and J is TRBJ1-5; 10 bases are shared with TRBD1. The CDR3 runs 14 residues. Per the germline V gene, CDR1 is LNHDA and CDR2 is SQIVND (reference sequence). Trimming took 6 bases from V and 2 from J; bases not matched to a gene: 1. The CDR3: CASSGTGGNQPQHF. The DNA of the CDR3 is TGTGCCAGTAGCGGGACAGGGGGCAATCAGCCCCAGCATTTT.

This chain uses TRBV2 with TRBJ2-6; TRBD1 aligns across 8 bases. The junction had 5 bases not matched to a gene; V was cut back by 8 bases and J by 2 bases. In germline, CDR1 is SNHLY, CDR2 FYNNEI. The CDR3 sequence is 15 residues long. CDR3: CASRTGQAGANVLTF. The CDR3 DNA is TGTGCCAGCCGGACAGGGCAGGCTGGGGCCAACGTCCTGACTTTC.

This clone has just one count. The rearrangement joins TRBV19 to TRBJ1-6; 7 nucleotides align to TRBD1. The V gene's germline CDR1 is LNHDA and CDR2 SQIVND (reference sequence). CDR3 length equals 15 residues. With V trimmed by 3 bases and J by 8 bases, 7 bases remained unmatched. The CDR3 spells CASSIVGQLHSPLHF. The DNA for the CDR3 is TGTGCCAGTAGTATTGTGGGACAGCTCCATTCACCCCTCCACTTT.

In its sample, this clone was seen once. The V call is TRBV29-1, the J call TRBJ1-1; 9 bases line up with TRBD1. The CDR3 has 11 residues. V dropped 7 bases and J dropped 3; count of bases not matched to a gene: 0. From germline, CDR1 is SQVTM and CDR2 ANQGSEA. As DNA, the CDR3 is TGCAGCGGGACAGGGGACACTGAAGCTTTCTTT. The encoded protein is CSGTGDTEAFF.

This sequence joins TRBV19 and TRBJ1-2, with D tentatively TRBD1 (6 bases). The V and J ends lost 7 bases and 5 bases respectively, with 14 bases between them. CDR1 LNHDA and CDR2 SQIVND come from the germline V gene (reference sequence). The CDR3 sequence is 13 residues long. The CDR3 region has the DNA TGTGCCAGTACCAACAGGGTCCCTTATGGCTACACCTTC. It codes for CASTNRVPYGYTF.

The chain is built from TRBV5-1 and TRBJ2-3; D is possibly TRBD2 (6 bases). The CDR3 is 15 amino acids. Trimming removed 0 bases at V and 1 base at J, with 9 bases between. Per germline, CDR1 SGHRS and CDR2 YFSETQ. This chain's CDR3 is CASSLDTGGTDTQYF. CDR3 bases: TGCGCCAGCAGCTTGGATACGGGGGGCACAGATACGCAGTATTTT.

The genes are TRBV10-3 and TRBJ1-3; the D is unclear. In germline, CDR1 is ENHRY, CDR2 SYGVKD. CDR3 length equals 16 residues. The V end was cut by 0 bases, the J end by 0 bases, with 9 bases between. The CDR3 spells CAISESYSYSGNTIYF. As DNA, the CDR3 is TGTGCCATCAGTGAGTCTTACAGCTACTCTGGAAACACCATATATTTT.

The chain's CDR3 is CASSGFRGPNTEAFF. The DNA for the CDR3 is TGTGCCAGCAGCGGATTCAGGGGACCCAACACTGAAGCTTTCTTT. The rearrangement links TRBV7-9 to TRBJ1-1; D might be TRBD1 (6 bases). The length of the CDR3 is 15 residues. V was trimmed by 5 bases and J by 2 bases, leaving 15 bases between them. Germline V gene lookup returns CDR1 SEHNR and CDR2 FQNEAQ (reference sequence).

Notes on this clone: The junction does not match germline at one end; this may be a read error. This chain's CDR3 is CSSERQGIDNEQFF. DNA for the CDR3: TGTTCCAGCGAGCGACAGGGAATAGACAATGAGCAGTTCTTC. V usage is TRBV7-9 and J usage is TRBJ2-1; 7 nucleotides line up with TRBD1. The CDR3 length is 14 residues. Germline values: CDR1 SEHNR, CDR2 FQNEAQ (reference sequence).

The rearrangement joins TRBV30 to TRBJ1-1; 10 bases agree with TRBD1. The V and J ends lost 0 bases and 6 bases, in that order; junction bases with no gene match: 7. CDR3 length: 15 residues. CDR1 is GTSNPN, CDR2 SVGIG, per germline (reference sequence). This CDR3 reads CAWSVLGQGESEAFF. The CDR3 nucleotides are TGTGCCTGGAGTGTACTAGGACAGGGGGAATCTGAAGCTTTCTTT.

V is TRBV28 and J is TRBJ1-2; D perhaps matches TRBD1 (5 bases). Germline CDR1 is MDHEN and CDR2 is SYDVKM. V was shortened by 3 bases and J by 6 bases, with 14 bases between the two germline ends. This CDR3 comprises 14 residues. CDR3: CASSFSGSIDGYTF. The DNA for the CDR3 is TGTGCCAGCAGTTTTTCAGGGTCGATCGATGGCTACACCTTC.